The 10 T cell receptor beta chains listed next were all sequenced from one sample in a study of OX40 agonist ivuxolimab in advanced cancers. Assay used: immunoSEQ multiplex PCR; TCRdb lists only in-frame clones, some missing. Of roughly 62,000 clones listed, 92% are singletons. The sequences come from CD4+ or CD8+ T cells sorted from blood, collected in a trial of the OX40 agonist ivuxolimab. The receptors were sampled from an adult with an advanced solid tumor such as melanoma, head and neck, liver or kidney cancer.

The chain recombines TRBV12-5 with TRBJ2-7; 8 bases align to TRBD2. Looked up from germline, CDR1 is LGHNT and CDR2 is FRNRAP. The CDR3 runs 17 residues. Trimming cost V 6 bases and J 0 bases; bases outside gene matches: 13. CDR3 sequence reads: CASGPVTLAGRSYEQYF. DNA for the CDR3: TGTGCTAGTGGACCCGTGACCCTAGCGGGCCGCTCCTACGAGCAGTACTTC.

The chain links TRBV10-3 to TRBJ1-1, with unresolved D. The germline V and J ends were trimmed by 7 bases and 0 bases, with 9 bases remaining between them. Germline assignment: CDR1 ENHRY and CDR2 SYGVKD. The CDR3 spans 13 residues. This CDR3 is CAIMGGVNTEAFF. DNA of the CDR3: TGTGCCATCATGGGCGGGGTGAACACTGAAGCTTTCTTT.

The chain links TRBV7-9 to TRBJ2-3; D is ambiguous. Germline CDR1 reads SEHNR; CDR2 reads FQNEAQ (reference sequence). V lost 2 bases to trimming and J lost 1 base, with 10 bases between them. The CDR3 extends over 15 amino acids. In DNA form, the CDR3 reads TGTGCCAGCAGCTTAATGACCCCGGGCACAGATACGCAGTATTTT. Translating it yields CASSLMTPGTDTQYF.

CDR3 protein: CASSPLALGENGYTF. Written as DNA, the CDR3 is TGTGCCAGCTCACCACTAGCACTCGGGGAAAATGGCTACACCTTC. The V call is TRBV18, the J call TRBJ1-2; D unclear. The CDR3 is 15 residues long. Trimming cost V 1 base and J 6 bases, with 15 bases left between them. Germline CDR1 reads KGHSH; CDR2 reads LQKENI.

This clone appeared a single time. The chain joins TRBV9 to TRBJ1-6; D unclear. Per the germline V gene, CDR1 is SGDLS and CDR2 is YYNGEE. The length of the CDR3 is 15 residues. V lost 0 bases and J lost 7, with 11 bases in between. CDR3 coding DNA: TGTGCCAGCAGCGTAGCCCGGGGTGGAAATTCACCCCTCCACTTT. Its protein product is CASSVARGGNSPLHF.

Here the CDR3 reads CAWSGPTRYGYTF. Written as DNA, the CDR3 is TGTGCCTGGAGTGGGCCCACAAGGTATGGCTACACCTTC. The rearrangement joins TRBV30 to TRBJ1-2, with D unclear. CDR1 GTSNPN and CDR2 SVGIG come from the germline V gene (reference sequence). Trimming left V 1 base short and J 5 bases short, with 11 bases between. The CDR3 extends over 13 amino acids.

This sequence joins TRBV18 and TRBJ2-1; 9 nucleotides align to TRBD2. Germline CDR1 reads KGHSH; CDR2 reads LQKENI. Trimming cost V 3 bases and J 6 bases; bases outside gene matches: 6. The CDR3 contains 15 residues. The CDR3 DNA is TGTGCCAGCTCACCTGCGCGGGAGGGCCTCAATGAGCAGTTCTTC. Encoded protein: CASSPAREGLNEQFF.

The chain uses TRBV5-4 and TRBJ1-4, with D unresolved. V was clipped by 4 bases and J by 6 bases, with 7 bases between them. CDR3 length: 12 amino acids. Germline V gene lookup returns CDR1 SGHNT and CDR2 YYREEE (reference sequence). The CDR3: CASSVRDEKLFF. The CDR3, as DNA: TGTGCCAGCAGCGTCAGAGATGAAAAACTGTTTTTT.

CDR3 in amino acids: CASNSRGSTDTQYF. CDR3 DNA: TGTGCCAGCAATTCGCGAGGGTCCACAGATACGCAGTATTTT. The chain has TRBV11-2 and TRBJ2-3, with D maybe TRBD2 (5 bases). V shed 7 bases and J shed 2 bases, with 13 bases lying between them. There are 14 residues in the CDR3. Germline V gene lookup returns CDR1 SGHAT and CDR2 FQNNGV.

This clone was picked up one time. The V and J genes are TRBV5-5 and TRBJ2-5; D uncertain. There are 12 residues in the CDR3. V was cut by 1 base and J by 1 base, with 2 bases left in between. CDR1 SGHKS and CDR2 YYEKEE come from the germline V gene (reference sequence). This CDR3 reads CASSLSQETQYF. The CDR3 DNA reads as TGTGCCAGCAGCTTGTCCCAAGAGACCCAGTACTTC.